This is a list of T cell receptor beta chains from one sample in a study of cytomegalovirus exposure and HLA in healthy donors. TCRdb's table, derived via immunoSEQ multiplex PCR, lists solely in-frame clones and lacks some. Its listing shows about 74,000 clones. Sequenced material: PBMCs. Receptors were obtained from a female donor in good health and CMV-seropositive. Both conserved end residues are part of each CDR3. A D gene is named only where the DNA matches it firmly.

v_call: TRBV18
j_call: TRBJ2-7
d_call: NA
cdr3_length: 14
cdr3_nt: TGTGCCAGCTCACCGAAGGGGCAGGGTTACGAGCAGTACTTC
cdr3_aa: CASSPKGQGYEQYF

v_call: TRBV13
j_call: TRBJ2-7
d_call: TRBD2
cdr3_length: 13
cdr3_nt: TGTGCCAGCAGCTCAGGACTAGAGGACGAGCAGTACTTC
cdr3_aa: CASSSGLEDEQYF

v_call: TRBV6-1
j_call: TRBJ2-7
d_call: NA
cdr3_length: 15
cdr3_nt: TGTGCCAGCAGTGGAGTGGACAGCCCTACCTACGAGCAGTACTTC
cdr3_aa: CASSGVDSPTYEQYF

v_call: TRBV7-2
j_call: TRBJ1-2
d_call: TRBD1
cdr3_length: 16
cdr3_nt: TGTGCCAGCAGCTTAGGCCCCAGCGGACAGGGCTATGGCTACACCTTC
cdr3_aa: CASSLGPSGQGYGYTF

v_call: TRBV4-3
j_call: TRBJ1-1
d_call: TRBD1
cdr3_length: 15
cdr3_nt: TGCGCCAGCAGCCAGGTGGGACAGGGAGGTCCTGAAGCTTTCTTT
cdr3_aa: CASSQVGQGGPEAFF

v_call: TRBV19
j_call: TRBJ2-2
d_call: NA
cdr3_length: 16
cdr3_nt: TGTGCCAGTAGTATAGTGGCCCCCTCGAACACCGGGGAGCTGTTTTTT
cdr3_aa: CASSIVAPSNTGELFF

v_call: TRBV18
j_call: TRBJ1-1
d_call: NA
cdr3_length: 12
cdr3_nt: TGTGCCAGCTCACCCGACAGAACTGAAGCTTTCTTT
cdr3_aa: CASSPDRTEAFF

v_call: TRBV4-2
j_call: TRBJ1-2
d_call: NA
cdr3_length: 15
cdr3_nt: TGTGCCAGCAGGCCGGGTGGGGGGGCGAGCTATGGCTACACCTTC
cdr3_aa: CASRPGGGASYGYTF

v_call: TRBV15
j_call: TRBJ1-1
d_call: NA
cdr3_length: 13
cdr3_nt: TGTGCCACCAGCAGAGATAGGGGGACTGAAGCTTTCTTT
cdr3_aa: CATSRDRGTEAFF

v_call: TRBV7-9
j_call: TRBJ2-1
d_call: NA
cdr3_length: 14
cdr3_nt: TGTGCCAGCAGCCTTAGCGGCCCCTACAATGAGCAGTTCTTC
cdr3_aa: CASSLSGPYNEQFF

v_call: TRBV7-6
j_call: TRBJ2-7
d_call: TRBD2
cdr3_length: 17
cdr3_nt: TGTGCCAGCAGCCTACAATCGACTAGCGGGAGGTTGGACGAGCAGTACTTC
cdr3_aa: CASSLQSTSGRLDEQYF

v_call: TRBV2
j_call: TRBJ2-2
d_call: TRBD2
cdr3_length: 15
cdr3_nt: TGTGCCAGCAGCGCCGGACTAGCGGGGGCAGGGGAGCTGTTTTTT
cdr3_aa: CASSAGLAGAGELFF